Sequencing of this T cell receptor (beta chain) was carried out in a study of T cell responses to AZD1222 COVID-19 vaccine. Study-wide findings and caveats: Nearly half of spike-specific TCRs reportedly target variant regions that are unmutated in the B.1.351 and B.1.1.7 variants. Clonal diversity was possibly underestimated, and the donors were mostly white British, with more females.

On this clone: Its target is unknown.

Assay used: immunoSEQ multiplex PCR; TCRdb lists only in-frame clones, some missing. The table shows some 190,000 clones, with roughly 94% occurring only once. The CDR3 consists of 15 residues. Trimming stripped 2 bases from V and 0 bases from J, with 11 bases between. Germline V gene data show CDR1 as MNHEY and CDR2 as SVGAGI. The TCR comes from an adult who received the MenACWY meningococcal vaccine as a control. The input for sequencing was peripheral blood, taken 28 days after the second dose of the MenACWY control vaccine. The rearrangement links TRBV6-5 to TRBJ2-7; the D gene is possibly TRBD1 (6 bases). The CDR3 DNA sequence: TGTGCCAGCAGTTACCTCCGGGACACCTCCTACGAGCAGTACTTC. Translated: CASSYLRDTSYEQYF.